These 8 T cell receptor beta chains were sequenced from one sample in a study of T cell repertoires in cytomegalovirus infection. TCRdb reanalysed the reads using MiXCR and keeps one entry per CDR3 protein. The sample lists 360,000 or so distinct CDR3 sequences, roughly 36% occurring once. No antigen is known for these receptors. The source material was cultured PBMCs, sampled from culture after CMV antigen stimulation. The receptors derive from a human donor in good health (CMV status not recorded). Some clones in this sample may be carry-over from other donors' samples.

J is TRBJ2-7 and V is TRBV14; possibly TRBD2 for D (6 bases). CDR1 and CDR2 (germline): SGHDN, FVKESK. The V end lost 3 bases, the J end lost 6 bases, and 21 bases lay between the germline ends. This CDR3 has 16 amino acids. CDR3 amino acids: CASSQPPRAGKGEQYF. The CDR3 coding sequence is TGTGCCAGCAGCCAGCCCCCCCGGGCGGGAAAGGGCGAGCAGTACTTC.

This clonotype has only a few counts. The CDR3 DNA reads TGCGCCAGCAGCCGTACCACAGCGCAGAATTCACCCCTCCACTTT. It is translated as CASSRTTAQNSPLHF. V and J are TRBV4-1 and TRBJ1-6; no clear D gene. The length of the CDR3 is 15 residues. Looked up from germline, CDR1 is MGHRA and CDR2 is YSYEKL. Between the trimmed V and J ends, which lost 4 bases and 7 bases, there was a span of 14 bases.

This clonotype was found a few times. This chain links TRBV11-2 with TRBJ2-3; D uncertain. The V gene's germline CDR1 is SGHAT and CDR2 FQNNGV. The CDR3 covers 15 residues. V was shortened by 0 bases and J by 5 bases, with 12 bases between the two germline ends. Here the CDR3 DNA reads TGTGCCAGCAGCTTAGAAGGAGCCTCAGGAGATACGCAGTATTTT. This sequence encodes CASSLEGASGDTQYF.

This clonotype has just one count. CDR3 loop: CSASSSLDWTLGGELFF. CDR3 DNA sequence: TGCAGTGCTAGTTCTTCCCTAGACTGGACGCTGGGCGGGGAGCTGTTTTTT. The V and J genes are TRBV20-1 and TRBJ2-2; D unclear. The CDR3 contains 17 residues. CDR1 DFQATT and CDR2 SNEGSKA come from the germline V gene (reference sequence). Trimming shortened V by 3 bases and J by 7 bases, and 24 bases separated the two germline ends.

This chain uses TRBV14 with TRBJ1-3; 8 bases align to TRBD1. Unmatched junction bases numbered 2, after V lost 1 base and J lost 3 bases. This CDR3 is 15 amino acids long. CDR1 and CDR2 (germline): SGHDN, FVKESK. The CDR3 DNA reads as TGTGCCAGCAGCCAAGGCAGGGGGCTTGGAAACACCATATATTTT. The encoded protein is CASSQGRGLGNTIYF.

This sequence joins TRBV19 and TRBJ2-1; 10 positions agree with TRBD2. The CDR3 extends over 15 amino acids. J gave up 5 bases and V 3 bases, and 4 bases lay outside the gene matches. Germline CDR1 and CDR2: LNHDA and SQIVND (reference sequence). The CDR3 here is CASSMWTSGNNEQFF. CDR3 nucleotide sequence: TGTGCCAGTAGTATGTGGACTAGCGGAAACAATGAGCAGTTCTTC.

This clonotype was seen more than once but under ten times. The rearrangement joins TRBV20-1 to TRBJ2-4; no clear D gene. Trimming took off 3 bases at V and 0 bases at J, with 12 bases between the two ends. Per the germline V gene, CDR1 is DFQATT and CDR2 is SNEGSKA (reference sequence). The CDR3 runs 15 residues. CDR3 loop: CSASLQAVAKNIQYF. CDR3 nucleotide sequence: TGCAGTGCTAGTCTCCAGGCGGTAGCCAAAAACATTCAGTACTTC.

The rearrangement joins TRBV7-2 to TRBJ1-2; a weak D match, TRBD1 (5 bases). CDR1 and CDR2 (germline): SGHTA, FQGNSA. The CDR3 is 14 amino acids. V was pared by 1 base and J by 6 bases, with 12 bases between. In DNA form, the CDR3 reads TGTGCCAGCAGCTTAGGTTTGGGGGGGGATGGCTACACCTTC. This encodes CASSLGLGGDGYTF. The complete variable domain, with remaining parts taken from reference TRBV7-2 and TRBJ1-2, reads GAGVSQSPSNKVTEKGKDVELRCDPISGHTALYWYRQSLGQGLEFLIYFQGNSAPDKSGLPSDRFSAERTGGSVSTLTIQRTQQEDSAVYLCASSLGLGGDGYTFGSGTRLTVV.